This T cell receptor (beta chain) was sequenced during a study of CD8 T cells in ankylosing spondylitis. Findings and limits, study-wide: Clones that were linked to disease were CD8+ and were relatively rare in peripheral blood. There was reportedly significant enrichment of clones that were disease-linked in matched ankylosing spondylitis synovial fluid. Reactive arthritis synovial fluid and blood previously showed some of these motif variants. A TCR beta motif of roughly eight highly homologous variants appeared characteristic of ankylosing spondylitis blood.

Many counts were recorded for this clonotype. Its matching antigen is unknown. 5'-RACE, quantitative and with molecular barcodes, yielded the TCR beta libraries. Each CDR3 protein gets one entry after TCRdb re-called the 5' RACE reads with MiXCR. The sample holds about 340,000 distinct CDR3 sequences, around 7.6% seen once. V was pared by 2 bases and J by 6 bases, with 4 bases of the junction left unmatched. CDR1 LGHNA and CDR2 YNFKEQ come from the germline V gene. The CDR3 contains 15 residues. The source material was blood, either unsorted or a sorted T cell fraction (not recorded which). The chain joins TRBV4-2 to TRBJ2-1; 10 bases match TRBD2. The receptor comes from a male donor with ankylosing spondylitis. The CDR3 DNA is TGTGCCAGCAGCCAACTAGCGGGAGTATTCAATGAGCAGTTCTTC. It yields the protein CASSQLAGVFNEQFF.